This entry lists 24 T cell receptor beta chains sequenced from one sample in a study of T cell responses to AZD1222 COVID-19 vaccine. The table came from immunoSEQ multiplex PCR; TCRdb's copy has only in-frame clones and leaves some out. The table lists approximately 150,000 clones, approximately 88% of them singletons. Sequences were derived from peripheral blood, sampled on day 0 of AZD1222 vaccination. The receptors derive from an adult in good health.

The V and J genes are TRBV6-5 and TRBJ1-4; the D is unclear. Germline CDR1 and CDR2: MNHEY and SVGAGI. This CDR3 has 14 amino acids. V lost 0 bases, J lost 5 bases, and 7 bases lay in between. CDR3 DNA sequence: TGTGCCAGCAGTTACTCCTTCAGAAATGAAAAACTGTTTTTT. Translated, it gives CASSYSFRNEKLFF.

The chain combines TRBV19 with TRBJ1-5; D gene uncertain. Germline loops: CDR1 LNHDA, CDR2 SQIVND (reference sequence). The CDR3 contains 15 residues. V lost 5 bases and J 10 bases, leaving 21 bases between the germline ends. The CDR3 reads CASSSGGTPFNPQHF. The CDR3 DNA follows: TGTGCCAGTAGTTCGGGAGGTACGCCCTTTAATCCCCAGCATTTT.

The chain is built from TRBV19 and TRBJ2-1; D tentatively fits TRBD1 or TRBD2 (5 bases each). The germline gives CDR1 LNHDA, CDR2 SQIVND (reference sequence). The CDR3 spans 17 residues. The V end was cut by 7 bases, the J end by 8 bases, with 27 bases between. The CDR3 spells CASTPSPHGAIVDEQFF. The DNA of the CDR3 is TGTGCCAGTACCCCATCCCCCCACGGGGCCATCGTCGATGAGCAGTTCTTC.

This clone came up once. The rearrangement joins TRBV3-1 (or the pseudogene TRBV3-2) to TRBJ1-1; possibly TRBD1 for D (6 bases). This CDR3 is built from 13 residues. V was shortened by 5 bases and J by 4 bases, with 11 bases between the two germline ends. Germline V gene sequence: CDR1 LGHDT, CDR2 YNNKEL (reference sequence). CDR3 amino acids: CASSSGVGTEAFF. CDR3 DNA: TGTGCCAGCAGCTCAGGGGTTGGCACTGAAGCTTTCTTT.

For the CDR3, the DNA is TGTGCCAGCGTGCCCAGGGGGCGGAAAACTGAAGCTTTCTTT. This sequence encodes CASVPRGRKTEAFF. The V call is TRBV6-5, the J call TRBJ1-1, with TRBD1 identical over 8 bases. CDR3 length: 14 amino acids. Germline V CDR1 and CDR2: MNHEY, SVGAGI. The junction had 10 bases not matched to a gene; V was cut back by 8 bases and J by 5 bases.

The V call is TRBV11-2, the J call TRBJ1-1; D is ambiguous. Per the germline V gene, CDR1 is SGHAT and CDR2 is FQNNGV. V was cut by 1 base and J by 7 bases, with 7 bases left in between. This CDR3 has 12 amino acids. This chain's CDR3 is CASSLGGIEAFF. The DNA of the CDR3 is TGTGCCAGCAGCTTAGGAGGGATTGAAGCTTTCTTT.

CDR3 region: CASSLSGADEKLFF. CDR3 coding DNA: TGTGCCAGCAGCTTATCAGGGGCGGATGAAAAACTGTTTTTT. The genes are TRBV7-6 and TRBJ1-4; D possibly corresponds to TRBD1 (6 bases). This CDR3 is 14 amino acids long. Per the germline V gene, CDR1 is SGHVS and CDR2 is FNYEAQ. V was clipped by 2 bases and J by 6 bases, with 10 bases between them.

The chain links TRBV21-1 to TRBJ1-1. TRBV21-1 is shown as a pseudogene. The CDR3 is 11 residues long. The CDR3 nucleotides read TGTGCCAGCAGCAAAGCCACTGAAGCTTTCTTT. Translating it yields CASSKATEAFF.

The rearrangement uses TRBV19 and TRBJ2-5; 8 bases are shared with TRBD2. This CDR3 contains 16 residues. The V segment lost 5 bases and the J segment 2 bases; nucleotides outside the gene matches: 10. Germline V gene lookup returns CDR1 LNHDA and CDR2 SQIVND (reference sequence). The CDR3 is CASSPGGRWGQETQYF. DNA for the CDR3: TGTGCCAGTAGTCCTGGCGGGAGGTGGGGACAAGAGACCCAGTACTTC. The full variable domain, with the rest looked up from reference TRBV19 and TRBJ2-5, is DGGITQSPKYLFRKEGQNVTLSCEQNLNHDAMYWYRQDPGQGLRLIYYSQIVNDFQKGDIAEGYSVSREKKESFPLTVTSAQKNPTAFYLCASSPGGRWGQETQYFGPGTRLLVL.

V and J are TRBV6-5 and TRBJ1-2, with TRBD1 matching over 9 bases. This CDR3 has 14 amino acids. Germline V lookup: CDR1 MNHEY, CDR2 SVGAGI. The trim removed 6 bases at V and 1 base at J, leaving 3 bases unmatched. CDR3 region: CASSRDRDNYGYTF. The CDR3 DNA is TGTGCCAGCAGCCGGGACAGGGATAACTATGGCTACACCTTC.

The V gene is TRBV2, the J gene TRBJ2-7; 7 nucleotides match TRBD1. The trim removed 3 bases at V and 1 base at J, leaving 3 bases unmatched. The CDR3 is made up of 14 amino acids. CDR1 is SNHLY, CDR2 FYNNEI, per germline. As DNA, the CDR3 is TGTGCCAGCAGTGAGCCAGGGGGATCCTACGAGCAGTACTTC. This translates into CASSEPGGSYEQYF.

The chain couples TRBV7-9 to TRBJ1-1; 10 nucleotides line up with TRBD1. Germline V CDR1 and CDR2: SEHNR, FQNEAQ (reference sequence). The trim removed 5 bases at V and 5 bases at J, leaving 8 bases unmatched. The CDR3 runs 15 residues. CDR3 loop: CASSPDRGPATEAFF. The DNA of the CDR3 is TGTGCCAGCAGCCCCGACAGGGGGCCGGCTACTGAAGCTTTCTTT.

This clone was recorded only once. The chain is built from TRBV1 and TRBJ2-3; the tabulated D call, TRBD2, remains unverified against the DNA. TRBV1 is a recognized pseudogene. This CDR3 contains 18 residues. This CDR3 is CTSSQVLPAGPSTDTQYF. CDR3 DNA sequence: TGCACCAGCAGCCAAGTTTTGCCGGCGGGGCCTAGCACAGATACGCAGTATTTT.

This chain joins TRBV28 and TRBJ1-6; 7 positions match TRBD1. V lost 5 bases, J lost 5 bases, and 9 bases stayed unmatched. CDR1 is MDHEN and CDR2 is SYDVKM in the germline V gene. The CDR3 extends over 16 amino acids. The CDR3 reads CASSTPGQLNNSPLHF. The CDR3 DNA sequence: TGTGCCAGCAGTACCCCGGGACAGCTTAATAATTCACCCCTCCACTTT.

This chain links TRBV24-1 with TRBJ1-5; a weak D match, TRBD1 (5 bases). There are 13 residues in the CDR3. Deletions cut 3 bases from V and 5 bases from J, with 7 bases between. In germline, CDR1 is KGHDR, CDR2 SFDVKD. The CDR3 loop is CATSDGRDQPQHF. The CDR3 DNA follows: TGTGCCACCAGTGATGGCAGGGATCAGCCCCAGCATTTT.

The rearrangement uses TRBV9 and TRBJ2-1; 10 bases agree with TRBD2. This CDR3 spans 15 amino acids. Germline V gene data show CDR1 as SGDLS and CDR2 as YYNGEE. Trimming took 4 bases from V and 7 from J; bases not matched to a gene: 8. As DNA, the CDR3 is TGTGCCAGCAGCTCGAGCGGGAGGGTCGGGAATGAGCAGTTCTTC. This encodes CASSSSGRVGNEQFF. The entire variable domain, with the rest obtained from reference TRBV9 and TRBJ2-1, is as follows: DSGVTQTPKHLITATGQRVTLRCSPRSGDLSVYWYQQSLDQGLQFLIQYYNGEERAKGNILERFSAQQFPDLHSELNLSSLELGDSALYFCASSSSGRVGNEQFFGPGTRLTVL.

This chain links TRBV5-1 with TRBJ1-4; D gene uncertain. The CDR3 is made up of 16 amino acids. CDR1 is SGHRS, CDR2 YFSETQ, per germline. Trimming removed 2 bases from V and 3 bases from J, with 14 bases in between. The CDR3 region has the DNA TGCGCCAGCAGCTTCGCCTCGGGCACGGCTAATGAAAAACTGTTTTTT. Its translation is CASSFASGTANEKLFF. Complete variable domain (other parts from reference TRBV5-1 and TRBJ1-4): KAGVTQTPRYLIKTRGQQVTLSCSPISGHRSVSWYQQTPGQGLQFLFEYFSETQRNKGNFPGRFSGRQFSNSRSEMNVSTLELGDSALYLCASSFASGTANEKLFFGSGTQLSVL.

This chain joins TRBV27 and TRBJ2-7; D perhaps matches TRBD1 (5 bases). This CDR3 region has 17 residues. V lost 2 bases to trimming and J lost 5 bases, with 22 bases between them. Germline CDR1 reads MNHEY; CDR2 reads SMNVEV (reference sequence). The DNA for the CDR3 is TGTGCCAGCAGTTTAACTTCGACAGCCCTTAGAGCTCACGAGCAGTACTTC. Translation gives CASSLTSTALRAHEQYF.

The CDR3 DNA reads TGTGCCAGCAGTGCATTAGTTACGGGAGATACGCAGTATTTT. Translated: CASSALVTGDTQYF. The V gene is TRBV2, the J gene TRBJ2-3, with no clear D. Germline V gene data show CDR1 as SNHLY and CDR2 as FYNNEI. CDR3 length: 14 amino acids. Trimming took 4 bases from V and 5 from J, leaving 13 bases between them.

This sequence joins TRBV5-4 and TRBJ1-1; TRBD1 is a possible D gene (6 bases). Trimming shortened V by 6 bases and J by 3 bases, and 15 bases separated the two germline ends. CDR3 size: 14 residues. The germline V gene has CDR1 SGHNT and CDR2 YYREEE (reference sequence). This CDR3 is CASIRDISYTEAFF. CDR3 in DNA: TGTGCCAGCATCCGGGACATTTCTTACACTGAAGCTTTCTTT.

The V and J genes are TRBV27 and TRBJ1-6, with D hard to call. The CDR3 sequence is 13 residues long. Trimming took 6 bases from V and 6 from J, leaving 9 bases between them. Germline CDR1 is MNHEY and CDR2 is SMNVEV (reference sequence). The CDR3 nucleotides read TGTGCCAGCAGCCTGGTGGGTAATTCACCCCTCCACTTT. Protein: CASSLVGNSPLHF.

The chain joins TRBV28 to TRBJ1-5, with 8 bases aligning to TRBD1. V gave up 2 bases and J gave up 6 bases; unmatched junction bases: 12. Looked up from germline, CDR1 is MDHEN and CDR2 is SYDVKM. The CDR3 length is 17 residues. CDR3 amino acids: CASSLTGPGGESQPQHF. CDR3 in DNA: TGTGCCAGCAGTTTAACCGGGCCAGGGGGCGAAAGTCAGCCCCAGCATTTT.

The chain recombines TRBV4-2 with TRBJ2-3; possible D gene TRBD2, 6 bases. This CDR3 region has 16 residues. Germline V CDR1 and CDR2: LGHNA, YNFKEQ. Trimming took off 4 bases at V and 5 bases at J, with 19 bases between the two ends. DNA for the CDR3: TGTGCCAGCAGCCGGACGAGTGAGGCCGGGGGAGATACGCAGTATTTT. Its translation is CASSRTSEAGGDTQYF.

The chain carries TRBV6-6 and TRBJ2-7; D gene ambiguous. This CDR3 has 16 amino acids. Germline V lookup: CDR1 MNHNY, CDR2 SVGAGI (reference sequence). V was shortened by 0 bases and J by 2 bases, with 14 bases between the two germline ends. The CDR3 DNA sequence: TGTGCCAGCAGTTACTCTCGGACGGAAATTCCCTACGAGCAGTACTTC. This translates into CASSYSRTEIPYEQYF.